Given below is one T cell receptor beta chain in context. The antigen is not known. The PCR made use of 60 Vbeta and 13 Jbeta primers. The assay was immunoSEQ multiplex PCR, and TCRdb's table has in-frame clones only and misses some. The sample lists about 190,000 clones, about 80% occurring once. The CDR3 covers 11 residues. Unmatched junction bases numbered 3, after V lost 7 bases and J lost 6 bases. Germline loops: CDR1 MNHEY, CDR2 SVGAGI. These data come from a study of cytomegalovirus exposure and HLA in healthy donors. Study-level findings and limits: One later analysis reportedly identified an Asian-associated ancestry cluster that showed fewer N-insertions than the roughly 700-donor mean.

The chain couples TRBV6-5 to TRBJ2-7, with 7 nucleotides matching TRBD2. This sequence was found in a woman aged 25 to 39 in good health and CMV-seropositive. Specimen: PBMCs. Written as DNA, the CDR3 is TGTGCCAGCACCCGCGGGAGCGAGCAGTACTTC. Protein product: CASTRGSEQYF.